A selection of T cell receptor beta chains follows, all from one sample in a study of T cells in Graves' hyperthyroidism and ophthalmopathy. Each CDR3 protein is one row after TCRdb ran MiXCR on the multiplex PCR reads. The sample comprises more than 350,000 distinct CDR3 sequences, about 15% of which are singletons, and under 25% rests with the top ten. Sequences were obtained from blood. The receptors here all came from a woman aged 55-70 years with Graves' ophthalmopathy. Each CDR3 is given with its conserved first and last residue. D genes are given only for firm matches. Clone size is stated in some rows and not others, as once, few, many or a class when expanded.

TRBJ2-1 | TRBD2 | TRBV6-1 | many | TGTGCCAGCAGTAGAGAACTAGCGGCCTACAATGAGCAGTTCTTC | CASSRELAAYNEQFF
TRBJ1-2 | TRBD1 | TRBV19 | many | TGTGCCAGTAGTCCCCAGACAGGGGACGGCGGCTACACCTTC | CASSPQTGDGGYTF
TRBJ1-4 | - | TRBV6-1 | many | TGTGCCAGCACCCTCTTCGGCAGGGGAGGTGGTAATGAAAAACTGTTTTTT | CASTLFGRGGGNEKLFF
TRBJ2-3 | - | TRBV24-1 | - | TGTGCCACCAATGATTCCAGGGTCACAGATACGCAGTATTTT | CATNDSRVTDTQYF
TRBJ2-7 | - | TRBV6-1 | - | TGTGCCTCCCGTCTAGCTCTCTTATACGAGCAGTACTTC | CASRLALLYEQYF
TRBJ1-5 | - | TRBV5-6 | few | TGTGCCAGCGGGATTCAGGGGCGCAATCAGCCCCAGCATTTT | CASGIQGRNQPQHF
TRBJ2-5 | TRBD1 | TRBV9 | - | TGTGCCAGCAGTGGACAGGGGCTCCAAGAGACCCAGTACTTC | CASSGQGLQETQYF
TRBJ2-7 | - | TRBV20-1 | - | TGCAGTGCTAATAGGGACACGGGGGGATACGAGCAGTACTTC | CSANRDTGGYEQYF
TRBJ2-5 | TRBD2 | TRBV20-1 | many | TGCAGTGCTAGAGCAATTAGGAGCGGGAGGGCAAAAGAGACCCAGTACTTC | CSARAIRSGRAKETQYF
TRBJ1-4 | - | TRBV14 | few | TGTGCCAGCAGCCAAGGGACATCAACTAATGAAAAACTGTTTTTT | CASSQGTSTNEKLFF
TRBJ2-3 | TRBD2 | TRBV7-3 | few | TGTGCCAGCAGCCCTAGACTAGCGGGAGAAACAGATACGCAGTATTTT | CASSPRLAGETDTQYF
TRBJ1-3 | - | TRBV10-2 | - | TGCGCCAGCAGTGATCGAGTGCAGGGGCCTACTTTCTCTGGAAACACCATATATTTT | CASSDRVQGPTFSGNTIYF
TRBJ2-1 | TRBD2 | TRBV20-1 | many | TGCAGTGCTAACCGTGCCAGCGGGAGGGACTACAATGAGCAGTTCTTC | CSANRASGRDYNEQFF
TRBJ1-1 | - | TRBV12-3/TRBV12-4 | many | TGTGCCAGCAGCCCAAGGCTGGCTACCATGAACACTGAAGCTTTCTTT | CASSPRLATMNTEAFF
TRBJ2-3 | - | TRBV10-2 | - | TGCGCCAGCACCGAGGGTAGGGTGGGCACAGATACGCAGTATTTT | CASTEGRVGTDTQYF
TRBJ2-3 | - | TRBV11-2 | many | TGTGCCAGCAGCTCTGGACGGGGAATCACAGATACGCAGTATTTT | CASSSGRGITDTQYF
TRBJ2-7 | - | TRBV6-1 | many | TGTGCCAGCAGTTCCCGGTGGGCAGCGGCCTACGAGCAGTACTTC | CASSSRWAAAYEQYF
TRBJ1-2 | - | TRBV2 | many | TGTGCCAGCAGTGCTTGGGGCGAGGACTATGGCTACACCTTC | CASSAWGEDYGYTF
TRBJ2-1 | - | TRBV6-5 | few | TGTGCCAGCAGTTACGGGGACTCCTACAATGAGCAGTTCTTC | CASSYGDSYNEQFF
TRBJ2-1 | TRBD2 | TRBV10-2 | few | TGCGCCAGCAGTGATTACGGGAGGCCGGCGGGAAATGAGCAGTTCTTC | CASSDYGRPAGNEQFF
TRBJ1-1 | - | TRBV27 | - | TGTGCCAGCGGCGATTTCACTGAAGCTTTCTTT | CASGDFTEAFF
TRBJ2-3 | TRBD2 | TRBV7-3 | many | TGTGCCAGCAGCTCACAAGGACTAGCATCACACACAGATACGCAGTATTTT | CASSSQGLASHTDTQYF
TRBJ1-5 | TRBD1 | TRBV6-1 | few | TGTGCCAGCAGAATCCGGACAGGGCTTCAGCCCCAGCATTTT | CASRIRTGLQPQHF
TRBJ2-3 | TRBD2 | TRBV20-1 | many | TGCAGTGCTAGCAGAGTGCTAGCGGGACCAGATACGCAGTATTTT | CSASRVLAGPDTQYF
TRBJ2-1 | - | TRBV6-1 | many | TGTGCCACCTGGCTAGCGAGGGGTGAGCAGTTCTTC | CATWLARGEQFF
TRBJ2-7 | - | TRBV18 | many | TGTGCCAGCTCACCTCAAAGCCAGCGCTACGAGCAGTACTTC | CASSPQSQRYEQYF
TRBJ2-5 | TRBD2 | TRBV7-9 | many | TGTGCCAGCAGCGGGACTCTAGCGGGAGGGATCCAAGAGACCCAGTACTTC | CASSGTLAGGIQETQYF
TRBJ2-2 | TRBD2 | TRBV7-3 | many | TGTGCCAGCAGCACTCGGACTAGCGGGCTAAGAGGGAACACCGGGGAGCTGTTTTTT | CASSTRTSGLRGNTGELFF
TRBJ1-2 | - | TRBV12-3/TRBV12-4 | few | TGTGCCAGCAGCCCCCTGGGGGCTAGCTATGGCTACACCTTC | CASSPLGASYGYTF
TRBJ2-1 | - | TRBV10-3 | - | TGTGCCATCAGTCTTAGGGGGGAAGAGCAGTTCTTC | CAISLRGEEQFF
TRBJ2-3 | - | TRBV6-6 | many | TGTGCCAGCAGTTACGGCGTTACTCCTAGCACAGATACGCAGTATTTT | CASSYGVTPSTDTQYF
TRBJ1-4 | - | TRBV18 | once | TGTGCCAGCTCACCAGGGGGTCGGGGGAGAAATGAAAAACTGTTTTTT | CASSPGGRGRNEKLFF
TRBJ2-2 | TRBD1 | TRBV11-3 | - | TGTGCCAGCAGCCCCGGGACAGGGGTTACCGGGGAGCTGTTTTTT | CASSPGTGVTGELFF
TRBJ2-2 | TRBD1 | TRBV6-5 | few | TGTGCCAGCAGTTACTGGACAGGGAGTCCCGGGGAGCTGTTTTTT | CASSYWTGSPGELFF
TRBJ2-1 | - | TRBV20-1 | many | TGCAGTGCTAGACTAGTTAGCTTCGATGAGCAGTTCTTC | CSARLVSFDEQFF
TRBJ2-7 | TRBD1 | TRBV9 | few | TGTGCCAGCAGCGTAGACCCCATTGGCCAGGGGGCTTCGGTTGAGCAGTACTTC | CASSVDPIGQGASVEQYF
TRBJ2-2 | TRBD1 | TRBV27 | few | TGTGCCAGCAGTCCCTACAGGGGAAGCACCGGGGAGCTGTTTTTT | CASSPYRGSTGELFF
TRBJ2-3 | TRBD2 | TRBV7-9 | many | TGTGCCAGCAGCCAGCAGCGGGAGCGCACAGATACGCAGTATTTT | CASSQQRERTDTQYF
TRBJ2-3 | - | TRBV29-1 | - | TGCAGCATCTCGGGGGGCGCGGGCACAGATACGCAGTATTTT | CSISGGAGTDTQYF
TRBJ1-5 | TRBD1 | TRBV2 | many | TGTGCCGGGTCACAGGGGCCCTATCAGCCCCAGCATTTT | CAGSQGPYQPQHF
TRBJ2-5 | - | TRBV6-1 | few | TGTGCCAGCAGTGAAGCCCCCCTTAGGGCATATCAAGAGACCCAGTACTTC | CASSEAPLRAYQETQYF
TRBJ1-5 | - | TRBV28 | many | TGTGCCAGCAGTTTCTCCTATAGCAATCAGCCCCAGCATTTT | CASSFSYSNQPQHF
TRBJ2-5 | - | TRBV2 | many | TGTGCCAGCAGTGGGCAGGTCCAAGAGACCCAGTACTTC | CASSGQVQETQYF
TRBJ2-3 | TRBD1 | TRBV11-2 | few | TGTGCCAGCAGCGTGACGGGACAGGGCGATACGCAGTATTTT | CASSVTGQGDTQYF
TRBJ2-7 | TRBD2 | TRBV20-1 | many | TGCAGTGCTAGAGTTAGCGGGATAGGTTCCTACGAGCAGTACTTC | CSARVSGIGSYEQYF
TRBJ2-1 | TRBD2 | TRBV29-1 | - | TGCAGCTCGAAGGGGTCTAGCGGGGTCAATGAGCAGTTCTTC | CSSKGSSGVNEQFF
TRBJ1-4 | - | TRBV30 | many | TGTGCCTGGAGTTTGGACAGATATAATGAAAAACTGTTTTTT | CAWSLDRYNEKLFF
TRBJ1-6 | TRBD1 | TRBV20-1 | many | TGCAGTGCTAGAAACGACAGGGTACGGTCACCCCTCCACTTT | CSARNDRVRSPLHF
TRBJ2-7 | TRBD2 | TRBV10-3 | many | TGTGCCATCAGTGAGCCAAGACTAGCGCGCTCCTACGAGCAGTACTTC | CAISEPRLARSYEQYF
TRBJ2-7 | TRBD1 | TRBV28 | - | TGTGCCAGCAGCCGTCACTCGGACAGGGAGTTTGAGCAGTACTTC | CASSRHSDREFEQYF
TRBJ2-7 | - | TRBV2 | many | TGTGCCAGCGGGGAGGATTCCTACGAGCAGTACTTC | CASGEDSYEQYF
TRBJ1-1 | - | TRBV6-1 | - | TGTGCCAGCAGACACGGAGTAGACGCTTTCTTT | CASRHGVDAFF
TRBJ1-1 | - | TRBV6-1 | many | TGTGCCAGCAGTTACCCAACAGGGACGGGCACTGAAGCTTTCTTT | CASSYPTGTGTEAFF
TRBJ2-7 | - | TRBV25-1 | few | TGTGCCAGCAGTGAAAGAAGGCGGGATACCGACGAGCAGTACTTC | CASSERRRDTDEQYF
TRBJ2-1 | TRBD2 | TRBV7-2 | few | TGTGCCAGCAGCCCTGGACTAGACTCCTACAATGAGCAGTTCTTC | CASSPGLDSYNEQFF
TRBJ2-7 | TRBD1 | TRBV29-1 | many | TGCAGCACCTCCGGGACAGGGGGCCACGAGCAGTACTTC | CSTSGTGGHEQYF
TRBJ2-1 | TRBD2 | TRBV24-1 | - | TGTGCCACCAGTGATCCACTAGCGGGTACCGACAATGAGCAGTTCTTC | CATSDPLAGTDNEQFF
TRBJ2-2 | TRBD1 | TRBV5-1 | few | TGCGCCAGCAGCAAGGACAGGGGGCGTATCGGGGAGCTGTTTTTT | CASSKDRGRIGELFF
TRBJ2-5 | TRBD2 | TRBV11-2 | many | TGTGCCAGCAGCTTAGATTCGCTAGCGGGAGACCCCCAAGAGACCCAGTACTTC | CASSLDSLAGDPQETQYF